Sequencing of this T cell receptor beta chain was carried out in a study of T cell responses to AZD1222 COVID-19 vaccine. V shed 4 bases and J 2 bases; nucleotides not matched to a gene: 9. CDR1 and CDR2 from the germline V gene are SGHNT and YYREEE (reference sequence). This CDR3 is 16 amino acids long. Regarding the study as a whole: Donors in the cohort were predominantly white British and more often female, and clonal diversity was possibly underestimated. Only after the peak T cell response were repertoires sampled. Recipients of AZD1222 seropositive at baseline numbered only 5 to 7.

The sample holds a few counts of this clone. Antigen unknown. Data came from immunoSEQ multiplex PCR; TCRdb stores just in-frame clones and leaves some out. The repertoire holds approximately 150,000 clones, approximately 89% seen once, with more than 3% in the top ten. The chain has TRBV5-4 and TRBJ2-5, with TRBD2 matching 9 bases. Sequencing was performed on peripheral blood, taken on day 0 of MenACWY control vaccination. The receptor comes from an adult in good health. This CDR3 reads CASSPGGSGGQETQYF. DNA for the CDR3: TGTGCCAGCAGCCCGGGGGGGAGCGGGGGGCAAGAGACCCAGTACTTC.